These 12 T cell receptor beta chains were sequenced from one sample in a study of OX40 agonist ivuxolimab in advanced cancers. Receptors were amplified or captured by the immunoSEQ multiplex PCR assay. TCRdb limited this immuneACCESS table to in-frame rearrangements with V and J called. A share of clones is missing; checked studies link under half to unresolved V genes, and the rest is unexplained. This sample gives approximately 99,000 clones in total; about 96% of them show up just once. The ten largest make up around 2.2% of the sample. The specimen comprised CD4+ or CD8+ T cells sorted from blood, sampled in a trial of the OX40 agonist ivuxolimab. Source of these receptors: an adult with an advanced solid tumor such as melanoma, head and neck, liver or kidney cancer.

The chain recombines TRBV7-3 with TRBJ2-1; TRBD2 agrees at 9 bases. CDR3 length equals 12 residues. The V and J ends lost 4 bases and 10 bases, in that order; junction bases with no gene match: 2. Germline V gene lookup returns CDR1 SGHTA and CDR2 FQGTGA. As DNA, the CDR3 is TGTGCCAGCAGCTCAACTAGCGGGGAGCAGTTCTTC. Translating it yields CASSSTSGEQFF.

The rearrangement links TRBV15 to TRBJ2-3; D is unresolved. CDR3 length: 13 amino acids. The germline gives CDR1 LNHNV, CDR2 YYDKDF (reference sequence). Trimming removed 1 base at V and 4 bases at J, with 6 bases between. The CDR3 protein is CATSRGLSDTQYF. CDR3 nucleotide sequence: TGTGCCACCAGCAGAGGACTCTCAGATACGCAGTATTTT.

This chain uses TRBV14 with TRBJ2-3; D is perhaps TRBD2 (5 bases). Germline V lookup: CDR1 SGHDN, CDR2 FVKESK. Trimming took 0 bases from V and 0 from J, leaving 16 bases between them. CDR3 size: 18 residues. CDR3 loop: CASSQDNSEPTSTDTQYF. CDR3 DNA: TGTGCCAGCAGCCAAGATAATAGCGAACCCACTAGCACAGATACGCAGTATTTT. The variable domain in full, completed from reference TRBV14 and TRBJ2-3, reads EAGVTQFPSHSVIEKGQTVTLRCDPISGHDNLYWYRRVMGKEIKFLLHFVKESKQDESGMPNNRFLAERTGGTYSTLKVQPAELEDSGVYFCASSQDNSEPTSTDTQYFGPGTRLTVL.

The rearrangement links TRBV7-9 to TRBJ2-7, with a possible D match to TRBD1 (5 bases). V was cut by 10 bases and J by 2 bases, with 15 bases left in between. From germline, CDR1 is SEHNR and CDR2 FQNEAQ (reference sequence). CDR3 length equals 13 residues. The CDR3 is CATDDGATYEQYF. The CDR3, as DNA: TGTGCCACCGACGATGGGGCCACCTACGAGCAGTACTTC.

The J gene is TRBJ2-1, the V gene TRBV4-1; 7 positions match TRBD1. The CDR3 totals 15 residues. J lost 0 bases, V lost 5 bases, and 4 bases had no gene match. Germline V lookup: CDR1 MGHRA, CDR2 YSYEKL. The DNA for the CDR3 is TGCGCCAGCAGCGGGGACAGAATCTCCTACAATGAGCAGTTCTTC. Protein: CASSGDRISYNEQFF.

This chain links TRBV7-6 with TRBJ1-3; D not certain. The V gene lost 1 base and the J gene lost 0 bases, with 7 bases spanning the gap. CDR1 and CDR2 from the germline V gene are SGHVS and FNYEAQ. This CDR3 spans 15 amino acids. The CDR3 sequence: CASSLEQSSGNTIYF. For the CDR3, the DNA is TGTGCCAGCAGCTTAGAACAAAGCTCTGGAAACACCATATATTTT.

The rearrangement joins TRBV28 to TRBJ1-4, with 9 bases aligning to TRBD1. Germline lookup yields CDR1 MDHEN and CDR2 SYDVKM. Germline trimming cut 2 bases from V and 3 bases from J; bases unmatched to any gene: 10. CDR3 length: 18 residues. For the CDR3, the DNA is TGTGCCAGCAGTTTACAGGAACAGGGGGCGAGGGCTAATGAAAAACTGTTTTTT. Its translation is CASSLQEQGARANEKLFF.

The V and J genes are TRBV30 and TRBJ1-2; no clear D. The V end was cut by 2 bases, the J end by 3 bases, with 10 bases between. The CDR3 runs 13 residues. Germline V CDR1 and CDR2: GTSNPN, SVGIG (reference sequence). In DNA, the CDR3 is TGTGCCTGGAGTAAGGGAGTGGACTATGGCTACACCTTC. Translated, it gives CAWSKGVDYGYTF.

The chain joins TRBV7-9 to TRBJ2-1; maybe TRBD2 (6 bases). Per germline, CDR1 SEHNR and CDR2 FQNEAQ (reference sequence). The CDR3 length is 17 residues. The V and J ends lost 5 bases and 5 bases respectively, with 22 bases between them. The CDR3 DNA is TGTGCCAGCAGCGGAAGGTTCGGCGCCCGGGGGAACAATGAGCAGTTCTTC. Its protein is CASSGRFGARGNNEQFF.

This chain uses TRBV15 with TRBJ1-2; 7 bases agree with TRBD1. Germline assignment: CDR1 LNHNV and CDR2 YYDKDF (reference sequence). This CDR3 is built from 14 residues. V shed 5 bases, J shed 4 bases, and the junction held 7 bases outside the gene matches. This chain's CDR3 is CATSLTGKFYGYTF. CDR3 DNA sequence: TGTGCCACCAGCCTGACAGGGAAGTTCTATGGCTACACCTTC.

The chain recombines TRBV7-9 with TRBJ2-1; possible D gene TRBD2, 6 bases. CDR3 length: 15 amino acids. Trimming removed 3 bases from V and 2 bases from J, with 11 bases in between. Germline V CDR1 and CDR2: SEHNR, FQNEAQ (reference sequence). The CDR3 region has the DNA TGTGCCAGCAGCTTCTTCCCGGGGGCCTACAATGAGCAGTTCTTC. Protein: CASSFFPGAYNEQFF.

The CDR3 sequence: CSVIVTGDLWEETQYF. CDR3 coding DNA: TGCAGCGTTATTGTGACAGGGGATCTTTGGGAAGAGACCCAGTACTTC. The chain is built from TRBV29-1 and TRBJ2-5, with 8 bases matching TRBD1. There are 16 residues in the CDR3. The germline V gene has CDR1 SQVTM and CDR2 ANQGSEA. Unmatched junction bases numbered 14, after V lost 5 bases and J lost 3 bases. Full variable domain (rest looked up from reference TRBV29-1 and TRBJ2-5): SAVISQKPSRDICQRGTSLTIQCQVDSQVTMMFWYRQQPGQSLTLIATANQGSEATYESGFVIDKFPISRPNLTFSTLTVSNMSPEDSSIYLCSVIVTGDLWEETQYFGPGTRLLVL.